This T cell receptor (beta chain) was identified during a study of graft-versus-host responses after intestinal transplantation. Using immunoSEQ multiplex PCR, the repertoire was profiled, and TCRdb retains in-frame clones only, with some absent. The sample has about 93,000 clones, about four fifths seen once. For this clone: Its antigen is undetermined.

CDR1 is MGHRA and CDR2 is YSYEKL in the germline V gene. V was pared by 2 bases and J by 7 bases, with 20 bases between. The CDR3 totals 16 residues. Overall study findings and caveats: GvH clones were found in recipient marrow; some appeared first in ileum or blood.

The sequencing used unstimulated CD4+ T cells sorted from spleen or lymph node cells, collected before intestinal transplant. The clonotype originates from a human donor who received an intestinal transplant. The chain has TRBV4-1 and TRBJ2-5, with D possibly being TRBD1 (6 bases). CDR3 loop: CASSQSNSKGVGTQYF. As DNA, the CDR3 is TGCGCCAGCAGCCAATCAAACTCGAAGGGGGTCGGGACCCAGTACTTC.